This TCR beta chain was found in a study of blood T cell repertoires in COVID-19. Looking at the study overall: Samples came from the United States, Italy and Spain, spanning acute and convalescent COVID-19. T cells, B-cell-depleted T cells, or PBMCs provided the cDNA or gDNA that served as material.

As processed by the authors: Researchers report that nucleated cell counts were estimated from reference gene primer amplification. The assay was immunoSEQ multiplex PCR, and TCRdb's table has in-frame clones only and misses some. Clone size and the V and J calls come from that table; the DNA yielded D and trimming. The sample holds around 320,000 clones, approximately 89% seen once. The CDR3 length is 18 residues. The germline gives CDR1 SGHDT, CDR2 YYEEEE. V shed 1 base and J 6 bases; nucleotides not matched to a gene: 12. The sample was PBMCs or T cells enriched from blood (not recorded which). The clonotype was recovered from a woman aged 50 to 60 who had been exposed to COVID-19. The rearrangement links TRBV5-6 to TRBJ2-3; TRBD2 aligns across 12 bases. CDR3 bases: TGTGCCAGCAGCTTGAGTGAGTGGTTAACTAGCGGGGGGGATACGCAGTATTTT. Translation gives CASSLSEWLTSGGDTQYF.